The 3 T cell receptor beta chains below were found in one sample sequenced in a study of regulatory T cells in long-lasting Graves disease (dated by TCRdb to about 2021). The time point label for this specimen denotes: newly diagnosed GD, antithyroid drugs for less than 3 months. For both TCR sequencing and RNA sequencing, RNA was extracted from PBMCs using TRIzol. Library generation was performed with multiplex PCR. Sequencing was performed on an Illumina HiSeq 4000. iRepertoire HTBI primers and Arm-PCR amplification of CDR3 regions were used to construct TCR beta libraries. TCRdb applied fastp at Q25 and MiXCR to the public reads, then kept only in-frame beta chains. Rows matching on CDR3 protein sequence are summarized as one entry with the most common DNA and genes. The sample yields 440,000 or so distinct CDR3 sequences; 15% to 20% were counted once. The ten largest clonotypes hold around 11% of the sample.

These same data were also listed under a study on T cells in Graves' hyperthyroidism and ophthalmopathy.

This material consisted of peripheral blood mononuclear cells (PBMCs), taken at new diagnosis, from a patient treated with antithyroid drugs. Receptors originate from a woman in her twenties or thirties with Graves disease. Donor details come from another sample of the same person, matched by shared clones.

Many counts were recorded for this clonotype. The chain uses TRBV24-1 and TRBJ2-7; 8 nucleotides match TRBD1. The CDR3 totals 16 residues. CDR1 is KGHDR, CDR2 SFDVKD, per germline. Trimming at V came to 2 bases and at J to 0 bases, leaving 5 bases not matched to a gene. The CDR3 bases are TGTGCCACCAGTGATTCAGGGGGCCCGAGCTCCTACGAGCAGTACTTC. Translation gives CATSDSGGPSSYEQYF.

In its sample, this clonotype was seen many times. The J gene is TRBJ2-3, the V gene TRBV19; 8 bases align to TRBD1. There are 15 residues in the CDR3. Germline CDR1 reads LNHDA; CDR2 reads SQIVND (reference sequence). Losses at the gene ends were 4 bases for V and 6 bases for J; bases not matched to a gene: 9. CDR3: CASSRTGIFPDTQYF. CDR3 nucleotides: TGTGCCAGTAGTAGGACAGGGATTTTCCCGGATACGCAGTATTTT.

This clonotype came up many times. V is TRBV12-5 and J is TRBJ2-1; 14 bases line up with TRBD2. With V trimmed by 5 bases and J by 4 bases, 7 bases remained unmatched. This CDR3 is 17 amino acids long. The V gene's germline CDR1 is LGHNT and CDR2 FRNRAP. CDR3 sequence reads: CASGPGTSGSPYNEQFF. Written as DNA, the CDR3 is TGTGCTAGTGGTCCCGGGACTAGCGGGAGTCCTTACAATGAGCAGTTCTTC. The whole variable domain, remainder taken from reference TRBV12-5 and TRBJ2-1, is DARVTQTPRHKVTEMGQEVTMRCQPILGHNTVFWYRQTMMQGLELLAYFRNRAPLDDSGMPKDRFSAEMPDATLATLKIQPSEPRDSAVYFCASGPGTSGSPYNEQFFGPGTRLTVL.